One and the same sample provided the 10 T cell receptor beta chains below, sequenced in a study of blood T cell repertoires in COVID-19. This table comes from immunoSEQ multiplex PCR, and its TCRdb copy is limited to in-frame clones, with some not included. The sample contains approximately 150,000 clones, under 90% of which appear only once. The sequencing input was peripheral blood. The receptors stem from a woman older than 75 with acute or convalescent COVID-19.

The chain carries TRBV4-1 and TRBJ2-5; 14 nucleotides line up with TRBD2. There are 19 residues in the CDR3. J was trimmed by 1 base and V by 1 base; bases with no gene match: 8. In germline, CDR1 is MGHRA, CDR2 YSYEKL. The CDR3 nucleotides read TGCGCCAGCAGCCAAGTTTGGACTAGCGGGGGGTCAGGCCAAGAGACCCAGTACTTC. It translates to CASSQVWTSGGSGQETQYF.

V is TRBV19 and J is TRBJ2-1; D call uncertain. The CDR3 loop spans 17 amino acids. Germline V CDR1 and CDR2: LNHDA, SQIVND (reference sequence). V was pared by 6 bases and J by 3 bases, with 21 bases between. Here the CDR3 reads CASSPNFVRGDYNEQFF. CDR3 DNA sequence: TGTGCCAGTAGCCCCAATTTCGTGCGCGGTGACTACAATGAGCAGTTCTTC.

V usage is TRBV24-1 and J usage is TRBJ2-1, with D possibly TRBD2 on 6 matching bases. CDR1 and CDR2 (germline): KGHDR, SFDVKD. The V gene lost 5 bases and the J gene lost 0 bases, with 13 bases spanning the gap. This CDR3 spans 16 amino acids. In DNA, the CDR3 is TGTGCCACCAGTGGAGTGCGGGGAGTCTCCTACAATGAGCAGTTCTTC. This gives the protein CATSGVRGVSYNEQFF.

The genes are TRBV5-1 and TRBJ1-2, with 10 nucleotides matching TRBD1. Per germline, CDR1 SGHRS and CDR2 YFSETQ. V was clipped by 0 bases and J by 4 bases; unmatched bases: 0. This CDR3 has 14 residues. This CDR3 is CASSLGQGAYGYTF. The CDR3 DNA reads as TGCGCCAGCAGCTTGGGACAGGGGGCCTATGGCTACACCTTC.

The rearrangement uses TRBV7-2 and TRBJ2-2; no reliable D call. Germline CDR1 and CDR2: SGHTA and FQGNSA. The V and J ends lost 5 bases and 5 bases respectively, with 3 bases between them. The CDR3 spans 11 residues. CDR3 protein: CASSPTGELFF. The DNA of the CDR3 is TGTGCCAGCAGCCCGACCGGGGAGCTGTTTTTT. The full variable domain, rest sourced from reference TRBV7-2 and TRBJ2-2, is GAGVSQSPSNKVTEKGKDVELRCDPISGHTALYWYRQSLGQGLEFLIYFQGNSAPDKSGLPSDRFSAERTGGSVSTLTIQRTQQEDSAVYLCASSPTGELFFGEGSRLTVL.

The chain carries TRBV6-5 and TRBJ1-3; a possible D gene is TRBD1 (6 bases). V gave up 8 bases and J gave up 1 base, with 12 bases separating them. From germline, CDR1 is MNHEY and CDR2 SVGAGI. The CDR3 is made up of 14 amino acids. CDR3 nucleotide sequence: TGTGCCAGCCGCCCAGGGGTATCTGGAAACACCATATATTTT. Translation: CASRPGVSGNTIYF.

This clone came up once. The CDR3 DNA reads TGCGCCAGCAGCCAAGATGCAGGGCACTATGGCTACACCTTC. Protein: CASSQDAGHYGYTF. The chain joins TRBV4-3 to TRBJ1-2; perhaps TRBD1 as D (5 bases). CDR3 length: 14 amino acids. Trimming removed 0 bases at V and 3 bases at J, with 8 bases between. Germline V gene sequence: CDR1 LGHNA, CDR2 YSLEER.

A word on this clone: The same CDR3 arises from other DNA sequences in this sample as well. This chain joins TRBV4-3 and TRBJ2-3; maybe TRBD2 (6 bases). V lost 0 bases, J lost 3 bases, and 10 bases lay in between. This CDR3 spans 15 amino acids. The germline V gene has CDR1 LGHNA and CDR2 YSLEER. The CDR3 is CASSQELAATDTQYF. The CDR3 nucleotides are TGCGCCAGCAGCCAAGAACTAGCTGCGACAGATACGCAGTATTTT.

This chain connects TRBV30 to TRBJ1-6; 9 bases line up with TRBD1. The CDR3 loop spans 14 amino acids. With 5 bases clipped from V and 10 bases from J, the junction kept 9 bases outside the gene matches. Germline-derived CDR1 and CDR2 are GTSNPN and SVGIG (reference sequence). The CDR3 bases are TGTGCCTGGGGGAGGGACAGGGAGACATCACCCCTCCACTTT. Protein product: CAWGRDRETSPLHF.

The chain has TRBV9 and TRBJ2-7, with TRBD1 matching 10 bases. Germline CDR1 reads SGDLS; CDR2 reads YYNGEE. The junction had 5 bases not matched to a gene; V was cut back by 4 bases and J by 1 base. The CDR3 is 15 residues long. CDR3 residues: CASSRGGQGSYEQYF. The CDR3 nucleotides read TGTGCCAGCAGCCGGGGGGGACAGGGGTCCTACGAGCAGTACTTC.